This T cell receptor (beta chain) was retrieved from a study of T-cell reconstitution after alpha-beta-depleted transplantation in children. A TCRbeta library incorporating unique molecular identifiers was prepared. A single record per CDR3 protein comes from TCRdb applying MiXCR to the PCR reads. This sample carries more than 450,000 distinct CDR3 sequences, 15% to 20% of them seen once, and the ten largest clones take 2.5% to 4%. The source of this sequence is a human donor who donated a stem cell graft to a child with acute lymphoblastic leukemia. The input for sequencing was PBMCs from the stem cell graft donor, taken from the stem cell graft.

The CDR3 DNA sequence: TGTGCCACCAGTGATTTCGGAGGGGAGCTGTTTTTT. It specifies CATSDFGGELFF. The chain employs TRBV24-1 and TRBJ2-2; D not certain. CDR1 is KGHDR, CDR2 SFDVKD, per germline. The ends were cut back, 1 base at V and 8 bases at J, with 4 bases in the middle. The CDR3 totals 12 residues.